Here is one T cell receptor beta chain with its context. Its antigen remains unidentified. MiXCR, run by TCRdb on the 5' RACE reads, gives a single entry per CDR3 protein. The repertoire holds hundreds of thousands of distinct CDR3 sequences, with around 20% as singletons. Germline V lookup: CDR1 MDHEN, CDR2 SYDVKM. V was shortened by 5 bases and J by 5 bases, with 4 bases between the two germline ends. The CDR3 extends over 11 amino acids. This entry is derived from a study of CD8 T cells in ankylosing spondylitis. Study results and limitations: A TCR beta motif made of several highly homologous variants seemed typical of ankylosing spondylitis blood.

The chain is built from TRBV28 and TRBJ2-4, with no clear D. This clonotype originated in a male donor with ankylosing spondylitis. The material sequenced was blood, either unsorted or a sorted T cell fraction (not recorded which). CDR3 DNA: TGTGCCAGCAGTAACCAAAACATTCAGTACTTC. Translating it yields CASSNQNIQYF. The variable domain in full, completed from reference TRBV28 and TRBJ2-4, reads DVKVTQSSRYLVKRTGEKVFLECVQDMDHENMFWYRQDPGLGLRLIYFSYDVKMKEKGDIPEGYSVSREKKERFSLILESASTNQTSMYLCASSNQNIQYFGAGTRLSVL.